The present TCR beta chain was sequenced within a study of cytomegalovirus exposure and HLA in healthy donors. Whole-study results and caveats: The authors listed some 160 TCR beta chains as cytomegalovirus-associated.

60 Vbeta and 13 Jbeta primers were used in PCR. The protocol was immunoSEQ multiplex PCR, while the TCRdb copy is restricted to in-frame clones and leaves out a portion. The data show 55,000 to 80,000 clones, approximately 82% seen once. Details on this clone: The antigen remains unidentified.

The CDR3 length is 14 residues. Germline V gives CDR1 MDHEN, CDR2 SYDVKM. V was trimmed by 2 bases and J by 0 bases, leaving 7 bases between them. The sequencing sample was made of PBMCs. The TCR was taken from a man in his late teens or twenties in good health and CMV-seronegative. This chain links TRBV28 with TRBJ2-5, with a weak D call TRBD1 (5 bases). Here the CDR3 reads CASSLQGYQETQYF. The CDR3 nucleotides are TGTGCCAGCAGTTTACAGGGATACCAAGAGACCCAGTACTTC.